What follows are 5 T cell receptor beta chains derived from one specimen sequenced in a study of cytomegalovirus exposure and HLA in healthy donors. 13 Jbeta primers and 60 Vbeta primers were used for the PCR. Measured with immunoSEQ multiplex PCR; TCRdb has only the in-frame clones, and not every one. The table shows some 180,000 clones, with roughly 82% occurring only once. Source material: PBMCs. Receptors were obtained from a man aged 35-49 years in good health and CMV-seronegative.

CDR3 sequence: CASSLRWDSVQYSNQPQHF. As DNA, the CDR3 is TGTGCCAGCAGCCTGCGATGGGACAGCGTCCAGTATAGCAATCAGCCCCAGCATTTT. This chain uses TRBV7-2 with TRBJ1-5, with 7 positions matching TRBD1. The CDR3 is 19 amino acids. The ends lost 5 bases at V and 0 bases at J; junction bases unmatched: 16. Germline assignment: CDR1 SGHTA and CDR2 FQGNSA.

J is TRBJ2-7 and V is TRBV15, with D perhaps TRBD2 (7 bases). Trimming left V 0 bases short and J 4 bases short, with 22 bases between. From germline, CDR1 is LNHNV and CDR2 YYDKDF (reference sequence). This CDR3 region has 18 residues. The CDR3 region is CATSRDIGRGGGRYEQYF. The DNA for the CDR3 is TGTGCCACCAGCAGAGATATTGGACGCGGCGGGGGCAGGTACGAGCAGTACTTC.

CDR3 DNA sequence: TGTGCCAGCTCTCCTGGACTAGCGGGGGGCACAGATACGCAGTATTTT. Amino acid sequence: CASSPGLAGGTDTQYF. The chain carries TRBV27 and TRBJ2-3; 13 nucleotides align to TRBD2. CDR1 and CDR2 (germline): MNHEY, SMNVEV (reference sequence). V lost 8 bases to trimming and J lost 1 base; unmatched junction nucleotides: 6. CDR3 size: 16 residues.

The CDR3 coding sequence is TGTGCCAGCAGCTTAGAAGGGGGCTGGGAGACCCAGTACTTC. It specifies CASSLEGGWETQYF. The J gene is TRBJ2-5, the V gene TRBV7-2, with 7 bases matching TRBD1. Germline V CDR1 and CDR2: SGHTA, FQGNSA. With 1 base clipped from V and 5 bases from J, the junction kept 4 bases outside the gene matches. This CDR3 region has 14 residues.

This chain joins TRBV6-1 and TRBJ2-7; 10 nucleotides match TRBD1. CDR1 is MNHNS and CDR2 is SASEGT in the germline V gene. The CDR3 spans 11 residues. V shed 10 bases and J 5 bases; nucleotides not matched to a gene: 2. The CDR3 bases are TGTGCCATCGGGACAGGGGACGAGCAGTACTTC. As protein: CAIGTGDEQYF.